The 3 T cell receptor beta chains below all came from one sample that was sequenced in a study of T-cell memory formation after mild COVID-19. TCRdb re-derived calls from the 5' RACE reads in MiXCR, one entry per CDR3 protein. The sample includes about 350,000 distinct CDR3 sequences, roughly an eighth seen only once; the top ten take about 20%. The sequencing sample was made of PBMCs or a T cell subset sorted from them (not recorded which). The source of these receptors is a man aged 18-30 years who had mild COVID-19 (a few samples of this study predate the infection). Cell type and time point are not known.

This clonotype was found a few times. V is TRBV12-3 or TRBV12-4 and J is TRBJ1-1, with D possibly matching TRBD1 (6 bases). Trimming removed 4 bases at V and 5 bases at J, with 11 bases between. CDR3 length: 13 amino acids. The CDR3 bases are TGTGCCAGCAGTTCCACAGGGAGGACTGAAGCTTTCTTT. Protein sequence: CASSSTGRTEAFF.

This chain connects TRBV7-2 to TRBJ2-1, with 9 bases identical to TRBD1. Germline-derived CDR1 and CDR2 are SGHTA and FQGNSA. This CDR3 comprises 17 residues. After removal of 6 bases from V and 7 bases from J, the junction contained 16 bases not matched to a gene. The DNA for the CDR3 is TGTGCCAGCAGTCCCACTGGCGGGACAGGGCATGGTAATGAGCAGTTCTTC. It encodes CASSPTGGTGHGNEQFF.

This clonotype has a handful of counts. The rearrangement joins TRBV28 to TRBJ2-5; D gene uncertain. The CDR3 has 13 amino acids. The ends were cut back, 3 bases at V and 4 bases at J, with 9 bases in the middle. Germline V gene sequence: CDR1 MDHEN, CDR2 SYDVKM. CDR3 region: CASSFGSLETQYF. The CDR3 bases are TGTGCCAGCAGTTTCGGATCCTTAGAGACCCAGTACTTC.